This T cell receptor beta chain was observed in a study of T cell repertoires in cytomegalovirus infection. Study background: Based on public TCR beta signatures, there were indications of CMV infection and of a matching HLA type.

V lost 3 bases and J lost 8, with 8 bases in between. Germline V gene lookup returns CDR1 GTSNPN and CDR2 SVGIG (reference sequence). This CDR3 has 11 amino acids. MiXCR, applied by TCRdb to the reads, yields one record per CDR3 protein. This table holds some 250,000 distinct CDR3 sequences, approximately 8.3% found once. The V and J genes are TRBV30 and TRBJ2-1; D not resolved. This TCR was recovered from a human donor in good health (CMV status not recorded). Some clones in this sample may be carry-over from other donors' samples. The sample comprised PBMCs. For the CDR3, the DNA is TGTGCCTGGAGCCTTAATTATGAGCAGTTCTTC. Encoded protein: CAWSLNYEQFF.